This TCR beta chain was recovered during a study of blood T cell repertoires in COVID-19. Study context: Acute and convalescent COVID-19 samples came from the United States, Italy and Spain. Nucleic acid was either cDNA or gDNA, and it came from T cells, B-cell-depleted T cells, or PBMCs.

There are 18 residues in the CDR3. V trimming: 0 bases; J trimming: 4 bases; junction bases outside the gene matches: 10. Germline CDR1 reads SGHTA; CDR2 reads FQGTGA. As handled by the study authors: Reference gene primer amplification gave estimated nucleated cell counts. The method was immunoSEQ multiplex PCR; TCRdb's version includes in-frame clones alone and lacks a portion of them. That table furnishes V, J and clone size, whereas the DNA furnished D and trimming. The sample includes about 190,000 clones, around 80% of them seen just once. Sequencing was carried out using peripheral blood. This clonotype was obtained from a man in his forties or fifties with active or convalescent COVID-19. The J gene is TRBJ2-3, the V gene TRBV7-3; TRBD1 aligns across 10 bases. CDR3 sequence reads: CASSLTFVDRGQADTQYF. The CDR3 DNA reads TGTGCCAGCAGCTTAACTTTTGTCGACAGGGGGCAAGCAGATACGCAGTATTTT.